The entry below describes one T cell receptor beta chain. The repertoire was sequenced with immunoSEQ multiplex PCR; TCRdb's copy has only in-frame clones and lacks some. The table has about 30,000 clones, around 90% seen once. Per germline, CDR1 SGHAT and CDR2 FQNNGV. V was pared by 4 bases and J by 1 base, with 14 bases between. The CDR3 has 15 amino acids. The data stem from a study of blood T cell repertoires in COVID-19. Across the study: Acute-phase and convalescent COVID-19 samples originated in the United States, Italy and Spain.

V usage is TRBV11-2 and J usage is TRBJ2-7; TRBD2 might be the D (6 bases). This receptor was obtained from a human donor in a cohort sampled during active COVID-19. The sample taken for sequencing was peripheral blood. CDR3 amino acids: CASSSPHGGSYEQYF. The CDR3 DNA reads as TGTGCCAGCAGCTCACCCCACGGAGGGTCCTACGAGCAGTACTTC.